A selection of T cell receptor beta chains follows, all from one sample in a study of blood T cell repertoires in COVID-19. Produced via immunoSEQ multiplex PCR; TCRdb's table is partial and in-frame only. The top ten clones hold approximately 6% of a sample with approximately 82,000 clones, about 92% of them seen once. The sequenced sample consisted of peripheral blood. These receptor sequences come from a woman aged 55-69 years with active COVID-19. Both conserved end residues are part of each CDR3. A D gene is named only where the DNA matches it firmly. For some rows the clone size is stated as once, few or many, or as a class when expanded; others skip it.

v_gene	j_gene	d_gene	abundance	CDR3nt	CDR3aa
TRBV19	TRBJ2-7	TRBD2	few	TGTGCCAGTAGTATAACCAGCGGGAGCTACGAGCAGTACTTC	CASSITSGSYEQYF
TRBV15	TRBJ2-2	-	-	TGTGCCACCAGCAGAGATGGGGGAGGGGGCACCGGGGAGCTGTTTTTT	CATSRDGGGGTGELFF
TRBV7-8	TRBJ1-4	TRBD1	-	TGTGCCAGCAGCCCAAGGACAGGGTCGGGCGAAAAACTGTTTTTT	CASSPRTGSGEKLFF
TRBV7-3	TRBJ2-3	TRBD2	-	TGTGCCAGCAGCTCGGGGGTGACTAGCGGGATCACAGATACGCAGTATTTT	CASSSGVTSGITDTQYF
TRBV4-1	TRBJ2-1	-	-	TGCGCCAGCAGCCAAGAACCTAGGAGACGCAATGAGCAGTTCTTC	CASSQEPRRRNEQFF
TRBV9	TRBJ2-1	TRBD2	-	TGTGCCAGCAGCGCTTTTACTAGCGGGGCTTCCAATGAGCAGTTCTTC	CASSAFTSGASNEQFF
TRBV6-6	TRBJ2-3	TRBD2	once	TGTGCCAGCAGTCCGGGGGGGTCTAGCACAGATACGCAGTATTTT	CASSPGGSSTDTQYF
TRBV7-9	TRBJ1-4	TRBD1	-	TGTGCCAGCAGCTGGGACAGGGAAAATGAAAAACTGTTTTTT	CASSWDRENEKLFF
TRBV29-1	TRBJ2-5	TRBD2	-	TGCAGCTCCGGGGGGGCCGGCGAGACCCAGTACTTC	CSSGGAGETQYF
TRBV7-2	TRBJ2-2	TRBD1	-	TGTGCCAGCAGCCCGGACAGGGCCATGGCCACCGGGGAGCTGTTTTTT	CASSPDRAMATGELFF
TRBV2	TRBJ1-5	TRBD1	-	TGTGCCAGCAGGGCAGATAGACAGGGGTTAATTGTAAGCAATCAGCCCCAGCATTTT	CASRADRQGLIVSNQPQHF
TRBV6-1	TRBJ2-7	-	-	TGTGCCAGCAGTGATTGGGGCAGGGCATTGACCTACGAGCAGTACTTC	CASSDWGRALTYEQYF
TRBV27	TRBJ1-5	-	-	TGTGCCAGCAGTTGGACACCTTATCAGCCCCAGCATTTT	CASSWTPYQPQHF
TRBV9	TRBJ2-3	TRBD1	-	TGTGCCAGCAGCGTAGGGACAGGGGCGCGGACAGATACGCAGTATTTT	CASSVGTGARTDTQYF
TRBV5-1	TRBJ2-7	-	-	TGCGCCAGCAGCTTGGGGACTCAAAGCTCCTACGAGCAGTACTTC	CASSLGTQSSYEQYF
TRBV10-2	TRBJ1-2	-	-	TGCGCCAGCAGTGAGGCAGGGGAAGTTTACGGCTACACCTTC	CASSEAGEVYGYTF
TRBV18	TRBJ1-1	-	-	TGTGCCAGCTCACTGAAGGAGGAGGCTTTCTTT	CASSLKEEAFF
TRBV10-2	TRBJ1-1	-	-	TGCGCCAGCAGTGACGGGGTGGGATGGACTGAAGCTTTCTTT	CASSDGVGWTEAFF
TRBV5-5	TRBJ1-6	TRBD1	-	TGTGCCAGCAGCTTAAGGGACAGGGACTATTCACCCCTCCACTTT	CASSLRDRDYSPLHF
TRBV19	TRBJ1-1	-	-	TGTGCCAGTAGTGTGTCGAGGGAAACGAGGACTGAAGCTTTCTTT	CASSVSRETRTEAFF
TRBV5-1	TRBJ2-2	-	-	TGCGCCAGCAGCTTCGCAAGCGGCTTGGGGACCGGGGAGCTGTTTTTT	CASSFASGLGTGELFF
TRBV11-3	TRBJ2-7	-	-	TGTGCCAGCAGCTTAGGCCTACAGGAGAGGCACGAGCAGTACTTC	CASSLGLQERHEQYF
TRBV5-1	TRBJ1-4	-	-	TGCGCCAGCAGCTCCCGACAGGCAACTAATGAAAAACTGTTTTTT	CASSSRQATNEKLFF
TRBV29-1	TRBJ2-2	TRBD1	-	TGCAGCGTGCCCGACAGGGCTGGCACCGGGGAGCTGTTTTTT	CSVPDRAGTGELFF
TRBV7-2	TRBJ1-4	TRBD1	-	TGTGCCAGCAGCTTAGAGTACAGGGGCGCCACTGAAAAACTGTTTTTT	CASSLEYRGATEKLFF
TRBV10-1	TRBJ2-7	-	-	TGCGCCAGCAGTGAGAGTACAGTCCCCTACGAGCAGTACTTC	CASSESTVPYEQYF
TRBV25-1	TRBJ1-1	-	-	TGTGCCAGCAGAGAGTCAGGGATCTTGAACACTGAAGCTTTCTTT	CASRESGILNTEAFF
TRBV15	TRBJ2-5	-	-	TGTGCCACCAGCAGGGTGGGGGCGGCAGAGACCCAGTACTTC	CATSRVGAAETQYF
TRBV3-1/TRBV3-2	TRBJ1-1	TRBD1	few	TGTGCCAGCAGCCGTTCGACAGGGGTGAACACTGAAGCTTTCTTT	CASSRSTGVNTEAFF
TRBV7-9	TRBJ2-2	-	-	TGTGCCAGCATCCCTCAGGCAGGGATGGATTGGGAGCTGTTTTTT	CASIPQAGMDWELFF
TRBV11-3	TRBJ2-3	TRBD1	-	TGTGCCAGCAGCTTAGACAGACAGGGGACCACAGATACGCAGTATTTT	CASSLDRQGTTDTQYF
TRBV30	TRBJ1-2	-	-	TGTGCCTGGAGTGCAGGGCCTGGGGAAGGCTACACCTTC	CAWSAGPGEGYTF
TRBV12-3/TRBV12-4	TRBJ2-1	-	-	TGTGCCAGCAGTTTTAATCTAGACAATGAGCAGTTCTTC	CASSFNLDNEQFF
TRBV2	TRBJ2-4	-	-	TGTGCCAGCAGTGAATCACGGTTTATAGCCAAAAACATTCAGTACTTC	CASSESRFIAKNIQYF
TRBV19	TRBJ2-2	TRBD1	-	TGTGCCAGTAGCCTGGGACAGGGGCCCGGCTCGAACACCGGGGAGCTGTTTTTT	CASSLGQGPGSNTGELFF
TRBV28	TRBJ2-5	TRBD2	-	TGTGCCAGCAGTTTTGGGGGAGGGAGCGGGAGCACAGAGACCCAGTACTTC	CASSFGGGSGSTETQYF
TRBV28	TRBJ1-3	-	-	TGTGCCAGCAGTTTACAGGGTGCAGGAAACACCATATATTTT	CASSLQGAGNTIYF
TRBV18	TRBJ2-5	TRBD1	once	TGTGCCAGCTCACCGTTGGGACAGGGAGGAGAGACCCAGTACTTC	CASSPLGQGGETQYF
TRBV28	TRBJ1-6	-	-	TGTGCCAGCAGTTTATCGGCCGGACTGGGTTCCTATAATTCACCCCTCCACTTT	CASSLSAGLGSYNSPLHF
TRBV21-1	TRBJ1-5	-	-	TGTGCCAGCAGCAAACCTCGTGGGAGAGTTAGCAATCAGCCCCAGCATTTT	CASSKPRGRVSNQPQHF
TRBV3-1/TRBV3-2	TRBJ2-7	-	-	TGTGCCAGCAGCCTGAGCGGGCCCTACGAGCAGTACTTC	CASSLSGPYEQYF
TRBV18	TRBJ2-3	TRBD2	-	TGTGCCAGCTCAGGTCAAAGCGGGGCACAAGATACGCAGTATTTT	CASSGQSGAQDTQYF
TRBV3-1/TRBV3-2	TRBJ2-1	TRBD2	-	TGTGCCAGCAGCCAAGATGTGGCTAGCGGGGGTCTTGAGCAGTTCTTC	CASSQDVASGGLEQFF
TRBV7-8	TRBJ2-7	TRBD1	-	TGTGCCAGCAGCTTACCACGAGGGCAGGGGGCTCCGGAGCAGTACTTC	CASSLPRGQGAPEQYF
TRBV6-5	TRBJ2-2	-	-	TGTGCCAGCAGTTATCGGGGAACAGTCGGGGAGCTGTTTTTT	CASSYRGTVGELFF
TRBV6-1	TRBJ2-1	-	-	TGTGCCAGCAGTGAAGAGGGTGGGAGTGGGAATGAGCAGTTCTTC	CASSEEGGSGNEQFF
TRBV4-1	TRBJ2-3	TRBD2	-	TGCGCCAGCAGCCAGTCCGGGACTAACACAGATACGCAGTATTTT	CASSQSGTNTDTQYF
TRBV30	TRBJ1-2	-	-	TGTGCCTGGAGAGAGGAGGCAGTATACACCTTC	CAWREEAVYTF
TRBV5-6	TRBJ2-7	TRBD2	-	TGTGCCAGCAGGGTCGGGACCCGCGGCGGGGGGGAGCAGTACTTC	CASRVGTRGGGEQYF
TRBV2	TRBJ2-1	-	-	TGTGCCAGCAGCGCAAGCGGGTCCTCCTACAATGAGCAGTTCTTC	CASSASGSSYNEQFF
TRBV19	TRBJ2-3	TRBD1	-	TGTGCCAGTAGTACAGGGGGCAGGGATACGCAGTATTTT	CASSTGGRDTQYF
TRBV2	TRBJ2-5	-	-	TGTGCCAGCAGTTCAGGGGAAAGAGAGACCCAGTACTTC	CASSSGERETQYF
TRBV10-2	TRBJ2-1	-	-	TGCGCCAGCAGTGGGTCAGGGGTTGAGCAGTTCTTC	CASSGSGVEQFF
TRBV27	TRBJ2-1	TRBD1	-	TGTGCCAGCCGATTCCCGGGACAGGGAAGGGAGCAGTTCTTC	CASRFPGQGREQFF
TRBV4-1	TRBJ2-3	-	-	TGCGCCAGCAGCCAAGCAGGGGGGCCGATTGGAGATACGCAGTATTTT	CASSQAGGPIGDTQYF